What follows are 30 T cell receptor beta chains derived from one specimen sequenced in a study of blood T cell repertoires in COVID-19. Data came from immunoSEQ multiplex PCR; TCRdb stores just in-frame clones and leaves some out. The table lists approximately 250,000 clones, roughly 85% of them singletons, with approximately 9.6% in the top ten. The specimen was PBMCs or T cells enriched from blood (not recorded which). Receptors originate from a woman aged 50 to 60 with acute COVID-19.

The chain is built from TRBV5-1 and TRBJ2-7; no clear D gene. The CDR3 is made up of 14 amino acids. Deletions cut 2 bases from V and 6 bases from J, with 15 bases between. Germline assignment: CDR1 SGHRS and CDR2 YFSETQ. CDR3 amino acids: CASSFESPRAEQYF. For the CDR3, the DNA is TGCGCCAGCAGCTTTGAATCTCCAAGAGCCGAGCAGTACTTC.

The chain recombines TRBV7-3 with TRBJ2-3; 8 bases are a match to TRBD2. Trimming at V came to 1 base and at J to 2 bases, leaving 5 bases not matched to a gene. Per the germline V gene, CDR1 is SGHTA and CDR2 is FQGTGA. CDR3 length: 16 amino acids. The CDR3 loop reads CASSLMGSGNTDTQYF. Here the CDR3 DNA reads TGTGCCAGCAGCTTAATGGGTAGCGGGAACACAGATACGCAGTATTTT.

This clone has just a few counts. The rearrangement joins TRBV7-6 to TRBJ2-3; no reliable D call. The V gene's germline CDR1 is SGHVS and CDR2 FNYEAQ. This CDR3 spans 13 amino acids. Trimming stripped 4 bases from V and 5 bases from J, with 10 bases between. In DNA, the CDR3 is TGTGCCAGCAGCTCCCACGCAGGAGATACGCAGTATTTT. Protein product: CASSSHAGDTQYF. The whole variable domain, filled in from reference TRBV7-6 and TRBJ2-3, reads GAGVSQSPRYKVTKRGQDVALRCDPISGHVSLYWYRQALGQGPEFLTYFNYEAQQDKSGLPNDRFSAERPEGSISTLTIQRTEQRDSAMYRCASSSHAGDTQYFGPGTRLTVL.

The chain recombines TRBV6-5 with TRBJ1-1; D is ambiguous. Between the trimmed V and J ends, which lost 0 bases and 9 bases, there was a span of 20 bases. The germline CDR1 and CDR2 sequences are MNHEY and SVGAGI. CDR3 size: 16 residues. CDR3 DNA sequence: TGTGCCAGCAGTTACTCCCCCAACGAAGTATCACAGAAAGCTTTCTTT. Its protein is CASSYSPNEVSQKAFF.

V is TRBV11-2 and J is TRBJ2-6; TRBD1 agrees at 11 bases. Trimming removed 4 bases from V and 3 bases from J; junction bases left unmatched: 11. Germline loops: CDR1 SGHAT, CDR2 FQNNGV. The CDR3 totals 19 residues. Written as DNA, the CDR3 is TGTGCCAGCAGCTCAGAGACCGGGACAGGGGGTTTTGGGGCCAACGTCCTGACTTTC. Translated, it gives CASSSETGTGGFGANVLTF.

The CDR3 coding sequence is TGTGCCATCAGTGAGGCGTCGGGGGAACATCACGGAAAACTGTTTTTT. Its protein product is CAISEASGEHHGKLFF. The chain links TRBV10-3 to TRBJ1-4; D is perhaps TRBD1 (5 bases). There are 16 residues in the CDR3. Germline CDR1 and CDR2: ENHRY and SYGVKD. V lost 2 bases and J lost 10, with 20 bases in between.

The DNA of the CDR3 is TGTGCCAGCAGCTCTGCAGTATCTGCCACTGAAGCTTTCTTT. This gives the protein CASSSAVSATEAFF. The gene calls are TRBV7-2 and TRBJ1-1; unclear D gene. Between the trimmed V and J ends, which lost 4 bases and 4 bases, there was a span of 13 bases. From germline, CDR1 is SGHTA and CDR2 FQGNSA. CDR3 length: 14 residues.

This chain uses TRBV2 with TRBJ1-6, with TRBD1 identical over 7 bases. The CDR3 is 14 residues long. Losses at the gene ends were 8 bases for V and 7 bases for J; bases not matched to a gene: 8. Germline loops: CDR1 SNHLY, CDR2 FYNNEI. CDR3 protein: CASVRDRLNSPLHF. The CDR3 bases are TGTGCCAGCGTCCGGGACAGACTCAATTCACCCCTCCACTTT.

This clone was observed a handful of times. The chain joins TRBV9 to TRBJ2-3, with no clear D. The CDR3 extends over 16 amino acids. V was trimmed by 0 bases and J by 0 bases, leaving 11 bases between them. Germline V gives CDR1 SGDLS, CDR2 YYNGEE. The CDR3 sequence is CASSVGVDFSTDTQYF. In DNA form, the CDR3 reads TGTGCCAGCAGCGTAGGCGTAGATTTTAGCACAGATACGCAGTATTTT.

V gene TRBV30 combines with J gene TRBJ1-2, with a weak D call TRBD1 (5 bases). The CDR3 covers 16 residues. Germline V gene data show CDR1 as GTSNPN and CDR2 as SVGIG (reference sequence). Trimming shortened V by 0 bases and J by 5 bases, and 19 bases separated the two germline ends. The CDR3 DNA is TGTGCCTGGAGTGTAGGAGACAGATACCTTTGGTATGGCTACACCTTC. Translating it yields CAWSVGDRYLWYGYTF.

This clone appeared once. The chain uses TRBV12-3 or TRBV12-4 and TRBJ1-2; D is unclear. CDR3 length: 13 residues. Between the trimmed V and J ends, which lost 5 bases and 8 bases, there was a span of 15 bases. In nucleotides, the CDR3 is TGTGCCAGCAGTCCGAGGACTCAGGAAGGCTACACCTTC. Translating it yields CASSPRTQEGYTF.

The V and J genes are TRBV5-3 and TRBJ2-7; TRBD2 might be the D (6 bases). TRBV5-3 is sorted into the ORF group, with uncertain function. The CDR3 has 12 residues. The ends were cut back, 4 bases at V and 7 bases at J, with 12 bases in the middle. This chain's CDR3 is CARSVSGREQYF. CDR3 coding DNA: TGTGCCAGAAGCGTTAGCGGAAGGGAGCAGTACTTC.

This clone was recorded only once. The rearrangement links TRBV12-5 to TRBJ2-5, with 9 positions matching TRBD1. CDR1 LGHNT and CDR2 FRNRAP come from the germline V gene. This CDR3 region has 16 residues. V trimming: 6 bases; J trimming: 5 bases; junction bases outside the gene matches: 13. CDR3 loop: CASGLGQGLRGETQYF. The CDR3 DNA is TGTGCTAGTGGCCTGGGACAGGGCCTCCGTGGGGAGACCCAGTACTTC. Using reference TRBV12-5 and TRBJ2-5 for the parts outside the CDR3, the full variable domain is DARVTQTPRHKVTEMGQEVTMRCQPILGHNTVFWYRQTMMQGLELLAYFRNRAPLDDSGMPKDRFSAEMPDATLATLKIQPSEPRDSAVYFCASGLGQGLRGETQYFGPGTRLLVL.

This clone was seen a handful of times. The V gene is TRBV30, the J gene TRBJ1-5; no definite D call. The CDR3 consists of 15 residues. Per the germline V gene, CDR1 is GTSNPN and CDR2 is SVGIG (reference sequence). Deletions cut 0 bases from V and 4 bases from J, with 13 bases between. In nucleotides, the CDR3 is TGTGCCTGGAGTGTAGGGCTGACGGGGAATCAGCCCCAGCATTTT. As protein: CAWSVGLTGNQPQHF.

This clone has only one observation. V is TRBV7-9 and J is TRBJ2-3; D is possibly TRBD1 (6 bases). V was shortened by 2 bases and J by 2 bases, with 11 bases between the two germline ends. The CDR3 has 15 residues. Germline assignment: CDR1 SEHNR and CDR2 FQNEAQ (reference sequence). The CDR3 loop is CASSLIGGNTDTQYF. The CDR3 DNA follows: TGTGCCAGCAGCTTAATAGGGGGTAACACAGATACGCAGTATTTT.

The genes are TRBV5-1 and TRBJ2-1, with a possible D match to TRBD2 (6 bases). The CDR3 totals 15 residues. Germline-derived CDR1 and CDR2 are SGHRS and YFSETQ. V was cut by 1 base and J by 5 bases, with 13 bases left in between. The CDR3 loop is CASSLLGGANNEQFF. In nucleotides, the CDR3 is TGCGCCAGCAGCTTGTTGGGGGGAGCCAACAATGAGCAGTTCTTC.

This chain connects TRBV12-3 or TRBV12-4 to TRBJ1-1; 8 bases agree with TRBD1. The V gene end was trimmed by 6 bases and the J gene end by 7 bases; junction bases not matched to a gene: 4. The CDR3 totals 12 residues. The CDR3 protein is CASRDRADEAFF. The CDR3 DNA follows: TGTGCCAGCAGGGACAGGGCCGATGAAGCTTTCTTT.

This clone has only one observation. CDR3 sequence reads: CASSRQTGGDTEAFF. CDR3 in DNA: TGTGCCAGCTCTCGACAGACCGGCGGCGACACTGAAGCTTTCTTT. The V call is TRBV18, the J call TRBJ1-1; TRBD1 is a possible D gene (5 bases). There are 15 residues in the CDR3. V lost 6 bases and J lost 3, with 17 bases in between. Germline V gene sequence: CDR1 KGHSH, CDR2 LQKENI.

This CDR3 reads CASGSPQQRLNTEAFF. CDR3 bases: TGTGCTAGTGGTTCCCCCCAACAGAGACTGAACACTGAAGCTTTCTTT. The rearrangement uses TRBV12-5 and TRBJ1-1; D gene uncertain. Germline V gene lookup returns CDR1 LGHNT and CDR2 FRNRAP. The CDR3 has 16 amino acids. The V and J ends lost 4 bases and 0 bases respectively, with 15 bases between them.

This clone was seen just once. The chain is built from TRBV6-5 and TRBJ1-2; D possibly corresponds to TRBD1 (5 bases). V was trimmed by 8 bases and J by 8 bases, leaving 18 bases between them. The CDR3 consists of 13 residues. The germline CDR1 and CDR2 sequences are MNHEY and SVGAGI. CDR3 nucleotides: TGTGCCAGCCGGCGGGGAGGGGAGCAGGGCTACACCTTC. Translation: CASRRGGEQGYTF.

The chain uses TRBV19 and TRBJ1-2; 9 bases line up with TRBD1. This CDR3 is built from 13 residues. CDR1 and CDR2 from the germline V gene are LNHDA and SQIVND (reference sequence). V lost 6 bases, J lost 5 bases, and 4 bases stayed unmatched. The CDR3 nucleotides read TGTGCCAGTAGGTGGGACAGGGATTATGGCTACACCTTC. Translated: CASRWDRDYGYTF.

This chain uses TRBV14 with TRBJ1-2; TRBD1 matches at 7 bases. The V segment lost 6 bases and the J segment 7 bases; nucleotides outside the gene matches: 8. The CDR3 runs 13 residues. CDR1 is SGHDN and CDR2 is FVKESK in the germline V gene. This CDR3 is CASSRQGFRGYTF. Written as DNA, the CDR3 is TGTGCCAGCAGTCGACAGGGTTTCCGTGGCTACACCTTC.

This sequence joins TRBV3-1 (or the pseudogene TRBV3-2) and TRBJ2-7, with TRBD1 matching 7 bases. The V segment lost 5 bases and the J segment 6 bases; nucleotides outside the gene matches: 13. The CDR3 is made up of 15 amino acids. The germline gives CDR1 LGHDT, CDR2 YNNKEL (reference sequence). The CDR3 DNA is TGTGCCAGCAGCTCCCAAGCCGGGACAGAAGGCGAGCAGTACTTC. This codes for CASSSQAGTEGEQYF.

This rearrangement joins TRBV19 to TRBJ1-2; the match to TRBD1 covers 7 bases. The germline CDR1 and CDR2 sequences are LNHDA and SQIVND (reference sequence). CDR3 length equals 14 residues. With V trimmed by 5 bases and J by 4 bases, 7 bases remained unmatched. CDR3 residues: CASSFPGGSYGYTF. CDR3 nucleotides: TGTGCCAGTAGTTTCCCAGGGGGAAGCTATGGCTACACCTTC.

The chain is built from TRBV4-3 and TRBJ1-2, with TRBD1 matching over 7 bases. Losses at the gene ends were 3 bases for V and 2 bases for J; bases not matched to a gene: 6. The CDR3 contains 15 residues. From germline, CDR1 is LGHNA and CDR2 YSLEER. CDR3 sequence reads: CASSQAGTDNYGYTF. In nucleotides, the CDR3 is TGCGCCAGCAGCCAGGCGGGGACAGACAACTATGGCTACACCTTC.

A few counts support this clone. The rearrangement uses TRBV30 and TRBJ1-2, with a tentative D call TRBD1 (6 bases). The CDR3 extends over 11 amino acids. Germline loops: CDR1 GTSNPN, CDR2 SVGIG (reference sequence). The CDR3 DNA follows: TGTGGCCATGACAGGAACTATGGCTACACCTTC. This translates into CGHDRNYGYTF. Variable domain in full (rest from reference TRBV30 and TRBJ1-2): SQTIHQWPATLVQPVGSPLSLECTVEGTSNPNLYWYRQAAGRGLQLLFYSVGIGQISSEVPQNLSASRPQDRQFILSSKKLLLSDSGFYLCGHDRNYGYTFGSGTRLTVV.

DNA of the CDR3: TGTGCCAGCAGCTTCCAGGCAGGGCTTCTAAAAAACATTCAGTACTTC. It encodes CASSFQAGLLKNIQYF. The rearrangement links TRBV7-9 to TRBJ2-4, with D perhaps matching TRBD1 (5 bases). V gave up 3 bases and J gave up 4 bases, with 16 bases separating them. The CDR3 covers 16 residues. Germline loops: CDR1 SEHNR, CDR2 FQNEAQ (reference sequence).

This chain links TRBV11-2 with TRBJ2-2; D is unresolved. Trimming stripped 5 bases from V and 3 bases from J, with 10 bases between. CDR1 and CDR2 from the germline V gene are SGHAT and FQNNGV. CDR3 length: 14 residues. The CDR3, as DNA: TGTGCCAGCAGCGTCCCTCGGGACACCGGGGAGCTGTTTTTT. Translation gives CASSVPRDTGELFF. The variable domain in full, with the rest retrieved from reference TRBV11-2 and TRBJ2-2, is EAGVAQSPRYKIIEKRQSVAFWCNPISGHATLYWYQQILGQGPKLLIQFQNNGVVDDSQLPKDRFSAERLKGVDSTLKIQPAKLEDSAVYLCASSVPRDTGELFFGEGSRLTVL.

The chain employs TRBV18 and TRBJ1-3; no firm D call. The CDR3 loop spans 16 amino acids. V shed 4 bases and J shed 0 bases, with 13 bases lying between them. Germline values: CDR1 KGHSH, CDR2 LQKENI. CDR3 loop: CASSRETSGSGNTIYF. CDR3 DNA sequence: TGTGCCAGCTCACGGGAGACAAGCGGCTCTGGAAACACCATATATTTT.

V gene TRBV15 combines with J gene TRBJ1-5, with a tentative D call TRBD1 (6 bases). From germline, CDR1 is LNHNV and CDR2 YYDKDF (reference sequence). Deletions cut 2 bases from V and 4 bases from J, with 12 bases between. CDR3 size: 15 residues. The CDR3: CATSRNREGNQPQHF. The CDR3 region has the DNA TGTGCCACCAGCAGAAACAGGGAGGGGAATCAGCCCCAGCATTTT. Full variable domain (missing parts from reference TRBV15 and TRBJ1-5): DAMVIQNPRYQVTQFGKPVTLSCSQTLNHNVMYWYQQKSSQAPKLLFHYYDKDFNNEADTPDNFQSRRPNTSFCFLDIRSPGLGDTAMYLCATSRNREGNQPQHFGDGTRLSIL.